Below are 20 T cell receptor beta chains sequenced from a single sample in a study of blood T cell repertoires in COVID-19. TCRdb's table, derived via immunoSEQ multiplex PCR, lists solely in-frame clones and lacks some. The sample lists over 150,000 clones; 80% were seen once. Sequenced material: PBMCs or T cells enriched from blood (not recorded which). The receptors originated from a woman aged 60-75 years who had recovered from COVID-19.

The chain recombines TRBV10-1 with TRBJ2-1, with TRBD1 as a possible D gene (5 bases). This CDR3 spans 15 amino acids. V was pared by 4 bases and J by 1 base, with 11 bases between. Looked up from germline, CDR1 is WNHNN and CDR2 is SYGVQD (reference sequence). CDR3 nucleotides: TGCGCCAGCAGTGGACAGAGAGTTTCCTACAATGAGCAGTTCTTC. Translating gives CASSGQRVSYNEQFF.

This chain uses TRBV30 with TRBJ1-2, with 10 bases fitting TRBD1. V lost 7 bases, J lost 2 bases, and 7 bases stayed unmatched. The CDR3 has 14 amino acids. Per germline, CDR1 GTSNPN and CDR2 SVGIG (reference sequence). The CDR3 reads CASQGQGKNYGYTF. Here the CDR3 DNA reads TGTGCCTCTCAGGGACAGGGGAAGAACTATGGCTACACCTTC.

The chain combines TRBV11-2 with TRBJ2-2; TRBD1 agrees at 7 bases. This CDR3 comprises 16 residues. The V and J ends lost 5 bases and 3 bases, in that order; junction bases with no gene match: 9. Germline-derived CDR1 and CDR2 are SGHAT and FQNNGV. The CDR3 DNA follows: TGTGCCAGCAGCGCCTCGACAGGGTTGGACACCGGGGAGCTGTTTTTT. Translating it yields CASSASTGLDTGELFF. The full variable domain, completed using reference TRBV11-2 and TRBJ2-2, is EAGVAQSPRYKIIEKRQSVAFWCNPISGHATLYWYQQILGQGPKLLIQFQNNGVVDDSQLPKDRFSAERLKGVDSTLKIQPAKLEDSAVYLCASSASTGLDTGELFFGEGSRLTVL.

The CDR3 spells CASTKGQGGYGYTF. For the CDR3, the DNA is TGTGCCAGCACCAAGGGACAGGGGGGCTATGGCTACACCTTC. The chain employs TRBV6-5 and TRBJ1-2; TRBD1 matches at 11 bases. Trimming removed 7 bases from V and 4 bases from J; junction bases left unmatched: 5. This CDR3 spans 14 amino acids. Germline values: CDR1 MNHEY, CDR2 SVGAGI.

V usage is TRBV10-1 and J usage is TRBJ1-5, with D perhaps matching TRBD1 (5 bases). The ends were cut back, 2 bases at V and 9 bases at J, with 11 bases in the middle. CDR3 length: 13 residues. CDR1 is WNHNN, CDR2 SYGVQD, per germline (reference sequence). In nucleotides, the CDR3 is TGCGCCAGCAGTGAGGATGGAGGGACGCCCCAGCATTTT. Encoded protein: CASSEDGGTPQHF.

This clone was found once. V usage is TRBV27 and J usage is TRBJ2-1; D not resolved. Per germline, CDR1 MNHEY and CDR2 SMNVEV (reference sequence). The V and J ends lost 3 bases and 6 bases respectively, with 9 bases between them. This CDR3 has 13 amino acids. This CDR3 reads CASSFLGINEQFF. The CDR3 bases are TGTGCCAGCAGTTTTCTAGGTATCAATGAGCAGTTCTTC.

The chain couples TRBV4-1 to TRBJ1-6, with TRBD1 matching over 9 bases. V was pared by 4 bases and J by 6 bases, with 4 bases of the junction left unmatched. Germline V gene data show CDR1 as MGHRA and CDR2 as YSYEKL. The length of the CDR3 is 15 residues. The CDR3 region has the DNA TGCGCCAGCAGCCCCGACAGGGGGTTTAATTCACCCCTCCACTTT. This encodes CASSPDRGFNSPLHF.

The chain combines TRBV6-5 with TRBJ1-2, with a tentative D call TRBD1 (5 bases). Per germline, CDR1 MNHEY and CDR2 SVGAGI. This CDR3 has 12 residues. V was pared by 2 bases and J by 7 bases, with 8 bases between. CDR3 nucleotides: TGTGCCAGCAGTTACGGGGCCGGTGGCTACACCTTC. Translated: CASSYGAGGYTF.

V gene TRBV5-1 combines with J gene TRBJ2-7, with D perhaps matching TRBD2 (6 bases). Germline V gene sequence: CDR1 SGHRS, CDR2 YFSETQ. Trimming took 0 bases from V and 6 from J, leaving 22 bases between them. The CDR3 sequence is 17 residues long. In nucleotides, the CDR3 is TGCGCCAGCAGCTTGGGAGCTGCCCGGGGGTCCGCCGCCGAGCAGTACTTC. Translation gives CASSLGAARGSAAEQYF.

This clone was observed a few times. The rearrangement joins TRBV5-1 to TRBJ2-3; 10 bases align to TRBD2. Per the germline V gene, CDR1 is SGHRS and CDR2 is YFSETQ. The CDR3 totals 15 residues. Losses at the gene ends were 3 bases for V and 2 bases for J; bases not matched to a gene: 3. The CDR3: CASSSGTSDTDTQYF. CDR3 sequence (DNA): TGCGCCAGCAGCTCAGGGACTAGCGACACAGATACGCAGTATTTT.

The chain couples TRBV30 to TRBJ2-1; 13 bases fit TRBD2. The length of the CDR3 is 14 residues. Per germline, CDR1 GTSNPN and CDR2 SVGIG (reference sequence). V gave up 3 bases and J gave up 10 bases; unmatched junction bases: 6. CDR3 in amino acids: CAWRTSGGAREQFF. Here the CDR3 DNA reads TGTGCCTGGAGAACTAGCGGGGGGGCCCGAGAGCAGTTCTTC.

The genes are TRBV19 and TRBJ1-1; tentative D call: TRBD1 (5 bases). Per the germline V gene, CDR1 is LNHDA and CDR2 is SQIVND (reference sequence). V was cut by 9 bases and J by 0 bases, with 17 bases left in between. This CDR3 is built from 15 residues. The CDR3 DNA follows: TGTGCCAGCAGGCCTAGGGGTGGGATGAACACTGAAGCTTTCTTT. It codes for CASRPRGGMNTEAFF.

This clone was observed a handful of times. This chain joins TRBV5-5 and TRBJ2-7, with a tentative D call TRBD1 (6 bases). CDR1 is SGHKS, CDR2 YYEKEE, per germline (reference sequence). V was trimmed by 1 base and J by 0 bases, leaving 14 bases between them. The CDR3 has 16 amino acids. The CDR3 sequence: CASSLSVGANSYEQYF. CDR3 nucleotides: TGTGCCAGCAGCTTGTCCGTGGGGGCTAACTCCTACGAGCAGTACTTC.

In its sample, this clone was seen once. This sequence joins TRBV9 and TRBJ1-1, with TRBD1 identical over 8 bases. The CDR3 runs 14 residues. The J segment lost 5 bases and the V segment lost 0 bases, leaving 3 bases of the junction unmatched. Germline V CDR1 and CDR2: SGDLS, YYNGEE. The CDR3 here is CASSVVDRVTEAFF. In DNA form, the CDR3 reads TGTGCCAGCAGCGTAGTGGACAGGGTAACTGAAGCTTTCTTT.

This chain joins TRBV10-3 and TRBJ2-7, with D hard to call. CDR3 length: 13 amino acids. Germline CDR1 is ENHRY and CDR2 is SYGVKD. V shed 3 bases and J shed 3 bases, with 9 bases lying between them. CDR3 DNA sequence: TGTGCCATCAGTGATAGCCTGAGCTACGAGCAGTACTTC. It encodes CAISDSLSYEQYF.

The V call is TRBV6-5, the J call TRBJ1-4; D is possibly TRBD1 (5 bases). The CDR3 runs to 15 residues. Trimming pared 2 bases from V and 3 bases from J, leaving 10 bases between. CDR1 and CDR2 from the germline V gene are MNHEY and SVGAGI. The CDR3 is CASSYVRASNEKLFF. The CDR3 DNA reads TGTGCCAGCAGTTACGTCAGGGCCTCTAATGAAAAACTGTTTTTT.

V usage is TRBV4-1 and J usage is TRBJ1-1; D remains ambiguous. Germline-derived CDR1 and CDR2 are MGHRA and YSYEKL. The CDR3 sequence is 13 residues long. V lost 4 bases and J lost 3, with 9 bases in between. The CDR3: CASSLTSDTEAFF. The DNA of the CDR3 is TGCGCCAGCAGCCTTACAAGTGACACTGAAGCTTTCTTT.

DNA of the CDR3: TGCGCCAGCAGCCATACGGGACTCCAACGGTACAATGAGCAGTTCTTC. It encodes CASSHTGLQRYNEQFF. The chain combines TRBV4-1 with TRBJ2-1, with D maybe TRBD2 (6 bases). V gave up 3 bases and J gave up 4 bases, with 16 bases separating them. The CDR3 sequence is 16 residues long. The germline V gene has CDR1 MGHRA and CDR2 YSYEKL.

This clone came up a few times. The chain combines TRBV6-5 with TRBJ2-7, with D uncertain. Germline CDR1 MNHEY, CDR2 SVGAGI. The length of the CDR3 is 13 residues. The V end lost 7 bases, the J end lost 2 bases, and 12 bases lay between the germline ends. CDR3 amino acids: CASTDSSPYEQYF. The DNA of the CDR3 is TGTGCCAGCACCGACTCGTCCCCCTACGAGCAGTACTTC.

The gene calls are TRBV7-9 and TRBJ2-1; 7 bases agree with TRBD1. Germline V CDR1 and CDR2: SEHNR, FQNEAQ (reference sequence). The V segment lost 4 bases and the J segment 0 bases; nucleotides outside the gene matches: 12. The CDR3 is 18 amino acids. The CDR3 here is CASSSRTGEVSSYNEQFF. CDR3 in DNA: TGTGCCAGCAGCTCCCGGACAGGAGAAGTAAGCTCCTACAATGAGCAGTTCTTC.